Below, 10 T cell receptor beta chains from the same sample are listed, as sequenced in a study of blood T cells in healthy people across ages. A sample-barcoded 5' primer and a J-beta primer mix were used in a second PCR of roughly 6 to 11 cycles. TCRdb redid the calling of the 5' RACE reads with MiXCR, one entry per CDR3 protein. The sample has 1.5 million to 2 million distinct CDR3 sequences; 28% are singletons. Sequenced: blood. All receptors derive from a woman aged 30 to 39 in good health.

J is TRBJ1-5 and V is TRBV28; TRBD1 agrees at 9 bases. CDR1 is MDHEN, CDR2 SYDVKM, per germline. Trimming took 5 bases from V and 9 from J; bases not matched to a gene: 8. The CDR3 has 14 residues. The CDR3: CASSNDRGSRPQHF. The CDR3 DNA is TGTGCCAGCAGTAATGACAGGGGGTCCCGGCCCCAGCATTTT.

The sample holds a few counts of this clonotype. The rearrangement links TRBV20-1 to TRBJ1-2; TRBD1 might be the D (6 bases). Per the germline V gene, CDR1 is DFQATT and CDR2 is SNEGSKA (reference sequence). The germline V and J ends were trimmed by 6 bases and 3 bases, with 23 bases remaining between them. This CDR3 region has 16 residues. The CDR3 loop reads CSARLGLGQLYYGYTF. Here the CDR3 DNA reads TGCAGTGCCCGCCTTGGGTTGGGACAACTTTACTATGGCTACACCTTC.

This clonotype has a count of ten or more. The chain employs TRBV3-1 and TRBJ2-1; 10 bases are shared with TRBD2. CDR1 is LGHDT, CDR2 YNNKEL, per germline (reference sequence). J gave up 8 bases and V 6 bases, and 4 bases lay outside the gene matches. This CDR3 is 13 amino acids long. The CDR3 reads CASRAGGSHEQFF. The CDR3 coding sequence is TGTGCCAGCAGAGCGGGAGGGTCCCATGAGCAGTTCTTC.

CDR3 region: CASSLMGHGYTF. CDR3 nucleotide sequence: TGTGCCAGCAGCTTGATGGGCCATGGCTACACCTTC. The chain combines TRBV5-6 with TRBJ1-2; no definite D call. Germline lookup yields CDR1 SGHDT and CDR2 YYEEEE. The length of the CDR3 is 12 residues. Between the trimmed V and J ends, which lost 1 base and 6 bases, there was a span of 7 bases. The whole variable domain, remainder taken from reference TRBV5-6 and TRBJ1-2, is DAGVTQSPTHLIKTRGQQVTLRCSPKSGHDTVSWYQQALGQGPQFIFQYYEEEERQRGNFPDRFSGHQFPNYSSELNVNALLLGDSALYLCASSLMGHGYTFGSGTRLTVV.

The rearrangement uses TRBV29-1 and TRBJ1-1; D is undetermined. CDR1 and CDR2 (germline): SQVTM, ANQGSEA. The CDR3 length is 13 residues. The V end lost 7 bases, the J end lost 1 base, and 13 bases lay between the germline ends. CDR3: CSGYADRNTEAFF. The CDR3 coding sequence is TGCAGCGGATACGCAGATCGGAACACTGAAGCTTTCTTT.

The chain joins TRBV20-1 to TRBJ1-5, with D unclear. The length of the CDR3 is 13 residues. V lost 3 bases to trimming and J lost 1 base, with 7 bases between them. Germline CDR1 reads DFQATT; CDR2 reads SNEGSKA (reference sequence). The CDR3 here is CSAREISNQPQHF. In DNA form, the CDR3 reads TGCAGTGCTAGGGAAATCAGCAATCAGCCCCAGCATTTT.

Concerning this clonotype: This may stem from a read error, because a much larger clone lies one nucleotide away. J is TRBJ2-1 and V is TRBV10-2; TRBD2 agrees at 9 bases. Germline CDR1 reads WSHSY; CDR2 reads SAAADI. CDR3 length equals 14 residues. CDR3 bases: TGCGCCGGCAGTGAGTCGAGCGGGGGGCGTGAGCAGTTCTTC. Residues: CAGSESSGGREQFF.

This clonotype was seen just once. V is TRBV12-3 or TRBV12-4 and J is TRBJ2-3, with D perhaps matching TRBD1 (6 bases). V lost 2 bases and J 5 bases, leaving 14 bases between the germline ends. CDR3 length: 15 residues. The CDR3 loop reads CASSLRAGEQDTQYF. In DNA form, the CDR3 reads TGTGCCAGCAGTTTAAGGGCAGGGGAGCAAGATACGCAGTATTTT.

This clonotype has a handful of counts. The chain links TRBV9 to TRBJ2-1, with a weak D call TRBD1 (7 bases). Germline V gene lookup returns CDR1 SGDLS and CDR2 YYNGEE. The CDR3 covers 17 residues. The V gene lost 0 bases and the J gene lost 6 bases, with 19 bases spanning the gap. The CDR3 loop is CASSVDPGGGGCNEQFF. The CDR3 DNA sequence: TGTGCCAGCAGCGTAGACCCAGGGGGAGGCGGGTGCAATGAGCAGTTCTTC.

This clonotype was observed a handful of times. The chain is built from TRBV29-1 and TRBJ2-5; TRBD2 might be the D (6 bases). TRBJ2-7 explains the end of the DNA better; the J call may be wrong. The CDR3 consists of 14 residues. From germline, CDR1 is SQVTM and CDR2 ANQGSEA. CDR3 in DNA: TGCAGCGTTAGGCAGGGTAGCGGATTCGACGAGCAGTACTTC. Protein product: CSVRQGSGFDEQYF.